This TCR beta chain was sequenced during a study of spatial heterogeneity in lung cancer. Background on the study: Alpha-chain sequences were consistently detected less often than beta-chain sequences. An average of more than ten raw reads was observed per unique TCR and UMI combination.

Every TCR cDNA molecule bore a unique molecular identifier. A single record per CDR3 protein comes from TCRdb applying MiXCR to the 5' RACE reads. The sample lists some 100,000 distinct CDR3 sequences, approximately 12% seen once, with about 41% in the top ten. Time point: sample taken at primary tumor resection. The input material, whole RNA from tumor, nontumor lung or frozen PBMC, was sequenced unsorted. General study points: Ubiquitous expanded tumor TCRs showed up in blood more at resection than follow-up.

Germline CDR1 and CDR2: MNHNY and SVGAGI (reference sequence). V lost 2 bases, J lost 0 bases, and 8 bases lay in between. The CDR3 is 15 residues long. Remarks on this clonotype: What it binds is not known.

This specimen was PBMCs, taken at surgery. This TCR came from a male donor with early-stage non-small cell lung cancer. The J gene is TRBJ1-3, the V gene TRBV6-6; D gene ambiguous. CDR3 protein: CASSYSVVSGNTIYF. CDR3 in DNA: TGTGCCAGCAGTTACAGCGTGGTCTCTGGAAACACCATATATTTT.